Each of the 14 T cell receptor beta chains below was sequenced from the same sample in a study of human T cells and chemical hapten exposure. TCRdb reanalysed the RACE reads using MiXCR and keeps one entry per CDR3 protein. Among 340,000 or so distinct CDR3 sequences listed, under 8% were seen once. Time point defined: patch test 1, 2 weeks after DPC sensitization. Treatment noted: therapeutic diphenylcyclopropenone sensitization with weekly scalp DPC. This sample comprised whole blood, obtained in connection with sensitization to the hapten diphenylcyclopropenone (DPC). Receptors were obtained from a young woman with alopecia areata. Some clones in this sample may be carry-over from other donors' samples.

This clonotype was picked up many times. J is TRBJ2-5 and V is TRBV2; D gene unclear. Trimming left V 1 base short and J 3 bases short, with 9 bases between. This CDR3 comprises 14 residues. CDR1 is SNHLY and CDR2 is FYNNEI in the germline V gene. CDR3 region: CASSEGRLKETQYF. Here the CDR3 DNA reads TGTGCCAGCAGTGAAGGTCGACTTAAAGAGACCCAGTACTTC.

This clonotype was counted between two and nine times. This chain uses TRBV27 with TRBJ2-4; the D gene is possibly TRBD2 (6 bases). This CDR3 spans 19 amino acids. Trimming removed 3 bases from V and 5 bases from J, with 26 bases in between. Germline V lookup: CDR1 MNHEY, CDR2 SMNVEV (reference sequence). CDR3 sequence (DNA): TGTGCCAGCAGTTTCTCCGGACCCTCATTCCGGGACTCTCAAAACATTCAGTACTTC. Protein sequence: CASSFSGPSFRDSQNIQYF.

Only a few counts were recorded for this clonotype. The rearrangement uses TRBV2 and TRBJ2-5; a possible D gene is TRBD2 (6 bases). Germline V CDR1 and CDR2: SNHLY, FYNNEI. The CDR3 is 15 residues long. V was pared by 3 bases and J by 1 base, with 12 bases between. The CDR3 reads CASSDLASVQETQYF. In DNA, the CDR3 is TGTGCCAGCAGTGACCTCGCTAGCGTCCAAGAGACCCAGTACTTC.

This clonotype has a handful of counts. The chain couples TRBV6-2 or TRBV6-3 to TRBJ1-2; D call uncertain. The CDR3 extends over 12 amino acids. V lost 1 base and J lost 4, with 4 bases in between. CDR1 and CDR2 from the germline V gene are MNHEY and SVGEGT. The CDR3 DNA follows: TGTGCCAGCAGTTACTGCAGCTATGGCTACACCTTC. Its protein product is CASSYCSYGYTF.

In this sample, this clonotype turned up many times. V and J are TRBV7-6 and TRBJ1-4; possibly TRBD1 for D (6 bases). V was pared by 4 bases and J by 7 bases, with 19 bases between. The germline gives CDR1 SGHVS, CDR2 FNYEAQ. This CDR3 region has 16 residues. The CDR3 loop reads CASSSERAGAIEKLFF. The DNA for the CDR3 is TGTGCCAGCAGCTCAGAACGAGCAGGGGCAATTGAAAAACTGTTTTTT.

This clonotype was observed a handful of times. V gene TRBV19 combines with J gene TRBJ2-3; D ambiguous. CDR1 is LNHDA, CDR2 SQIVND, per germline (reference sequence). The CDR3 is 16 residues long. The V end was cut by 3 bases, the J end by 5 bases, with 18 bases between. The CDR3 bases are TGTGCCAGTAGTATCGGCGGCAGCGCCTTCGGAGATACGCAGTATTTT. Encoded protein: CASSIGGSAFGDTQYF.

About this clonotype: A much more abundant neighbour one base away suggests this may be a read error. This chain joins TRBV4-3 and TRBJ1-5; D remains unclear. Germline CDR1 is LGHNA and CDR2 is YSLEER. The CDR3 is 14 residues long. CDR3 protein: CASSQEEGWQPKHF. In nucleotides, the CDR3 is TGCGCCAGCAGCCAAGAAGAGGGATGGCAGCCCAAGCATTTT.

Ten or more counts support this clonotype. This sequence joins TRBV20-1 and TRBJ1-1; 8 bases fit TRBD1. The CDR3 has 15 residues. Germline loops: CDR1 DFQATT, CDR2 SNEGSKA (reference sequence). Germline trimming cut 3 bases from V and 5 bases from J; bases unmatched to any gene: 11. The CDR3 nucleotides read TGCAGTGCTAGGATCTTCGGACAGGGAACTACTGAAGCTTTCTTT. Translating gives CSARIFGQGTTEAFF.

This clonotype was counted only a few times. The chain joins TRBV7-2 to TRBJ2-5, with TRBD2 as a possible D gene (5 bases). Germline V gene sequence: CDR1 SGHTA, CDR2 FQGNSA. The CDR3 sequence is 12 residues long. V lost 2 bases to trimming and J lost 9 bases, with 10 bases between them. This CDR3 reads CASSLTRVSQYF. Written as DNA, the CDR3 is TGTGCCAGCAGCTTAACGCGGGTATCCCAGTACTTC.

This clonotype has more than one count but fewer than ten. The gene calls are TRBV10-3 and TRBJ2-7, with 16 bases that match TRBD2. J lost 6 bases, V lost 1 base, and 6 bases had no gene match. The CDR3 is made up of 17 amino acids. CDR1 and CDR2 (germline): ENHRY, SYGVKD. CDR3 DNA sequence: TGTGCCATCAGTGAGTTTGGGACTAGCGGGGGGGCCTCCGAGCAGTACTTC. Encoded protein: CAISEFGTSGGASEQYF.

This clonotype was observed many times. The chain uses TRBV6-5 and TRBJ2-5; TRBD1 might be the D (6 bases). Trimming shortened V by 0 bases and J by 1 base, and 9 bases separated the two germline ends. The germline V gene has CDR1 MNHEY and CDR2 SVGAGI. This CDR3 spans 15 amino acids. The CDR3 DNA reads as TGTGCCAGCAGTTACTCGTCAGGGGTCCAAGAGACCCAGTACTTC. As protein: CASSYSSGVQETQYF.

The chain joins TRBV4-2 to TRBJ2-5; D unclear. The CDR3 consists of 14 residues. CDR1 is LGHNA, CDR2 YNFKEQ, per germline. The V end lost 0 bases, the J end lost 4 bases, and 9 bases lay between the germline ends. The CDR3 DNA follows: TGTGCCAGCAGCCAAGAGTTGCTCTTAGAGACCCAGTACTTC. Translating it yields CASSQELLLETQYF.

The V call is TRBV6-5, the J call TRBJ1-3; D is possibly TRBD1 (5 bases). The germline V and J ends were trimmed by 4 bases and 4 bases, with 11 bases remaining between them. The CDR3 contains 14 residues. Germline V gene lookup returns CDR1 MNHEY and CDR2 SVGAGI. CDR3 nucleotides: TGTGCCAGCAGTTTGGGGCTATCCGGAAACACCATATATTTT. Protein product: CASSLGLSGNTIYF.

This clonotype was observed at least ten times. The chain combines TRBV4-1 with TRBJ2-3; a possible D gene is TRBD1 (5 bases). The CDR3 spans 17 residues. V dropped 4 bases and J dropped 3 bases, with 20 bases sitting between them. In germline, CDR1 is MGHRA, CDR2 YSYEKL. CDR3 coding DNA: TGCGCCAGCAGCCGCCAACAGGTTCTATCGGGTACAGATACGCAGTATTTT. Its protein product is CASSRQQVLSGTDTQYF.